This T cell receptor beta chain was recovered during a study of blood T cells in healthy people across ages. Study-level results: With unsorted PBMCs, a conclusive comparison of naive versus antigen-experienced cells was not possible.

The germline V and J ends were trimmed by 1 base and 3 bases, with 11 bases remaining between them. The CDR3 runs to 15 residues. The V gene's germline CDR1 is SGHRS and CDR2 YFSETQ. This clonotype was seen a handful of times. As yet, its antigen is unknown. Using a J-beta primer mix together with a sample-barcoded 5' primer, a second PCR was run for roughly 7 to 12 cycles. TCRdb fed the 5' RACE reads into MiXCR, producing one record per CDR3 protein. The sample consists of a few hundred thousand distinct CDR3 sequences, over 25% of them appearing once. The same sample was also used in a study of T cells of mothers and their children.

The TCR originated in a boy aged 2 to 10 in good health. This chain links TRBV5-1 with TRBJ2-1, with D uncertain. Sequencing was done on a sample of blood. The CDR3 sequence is CASSLLLDRYNEQFF. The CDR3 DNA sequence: TGCGCCAGCAGCTTGCTTCTGGATCGCTACAATGAGCAGTTCTTC.